What follows is one T cell receptor (beta chain) and its context. The data stem from a study of glioma-infiltrating T cells after dendritic cell vaccination. Germline CDR1 is MDHEN and CDR2 is SYDVKM. V lost 6 bases to trimming and J lost 0 bases; unmatched junction nucleotides: 11. The CDR3 runs to 17 residues. Method: immunoSEQ multiplex PCR; TCRdb's copy keeps in-frame clones and lacks some. The sample lists some 100,000 clones, around 85% seen once, with about 3.2% in the top ten. The input for sequencing was blood, taken before dendritic cell vaccination. The receptor was isolated from a human donor with glioblastoma. The chain employs TRBV28 and TRBJ1-2; 9 positions agree with TRBD1. The CDR3 loop reads CASSDRGQGTANYGYTF. The CDR3 DNA follows: TGTGCCAGCAGCGATCGAGGACAGGGGACTGCTAACTATGGCTACACCTTC.